The 26 T cell receptor beta chains presented below share a single source sample, sequenced in a study of T cells after yellow fever vaccination. TCRdb re-derived calls from the 5' RACE reads in MiXCR, one entry per CDR3 protein. The sample yields about 69,000 distinct CDR3 sequences, about 6% seen once. The sequencing here drew on CD4+ T cells sorted from PBMCs, taken roughly 14 days after the first yellow fever vaccination. These receptors came from a man between 18 and 29 years old who received the YFV17D yellow fever vaccine.

This clonotype appeared many times. The chain employs TRBV3-1 and TRBJ2-1, with 8 bases that match TRBD1. Trimming took 4 bases from V and 8 from J; bases not matched to a gene: 7. This CDR3 has 14 residues. The germline gives CDR1 LGHDT, CDR2 YNNKEL (reference sequence). The CDR3 protein is CASSPTQGAHEQFF. CDR3 DNA: TGTGCCAGCAGCCCAACCCAGGGGGCCCATGAGCAGTTCTTC.

The sample holds many counts of this clonotype. The chain links TRBV4-3 to TRBJ1-4; D is undetermined. The CDR3 covers 17 residues. The V and J ends lost 1 base and 5 bases respectively, with 17 bases between them. In germline, CDR1 is LGHNA, CDR2 YSLEER. CDR3 DNA: TGCGCCAGCAGCCAAGTCGGTCACGGAGGGAAAAATGAAAAACTGTTTTTT. It encodes CASSQVGHGGKNEKLFF.

As to this clonotype: Just one base apart from a much larger clone, this may be a read error. The V call is TRBV6-1, the J call TRBJ1-4; D possibly corresponds to TRBD1 (5 bases). Per germline, CDR1 MNHNS and CDR2 SASEGT. Between the trimmed V and J ends, which lost 7 bases and 8 bases, there was a span of 11 bases. The CDR3 has 12 amino acids. The CDR3 nucleotides read TGTGCCAGCACTGAGCGGGGGGAAAAACTGTTTTTT. Translated: CASTERGEKLFF.

This clonotype was observed many times. The chain recombines TRBV20-1 with TRBJ2-2; no clear D. Looked up from germline, CDR1 is DFQATT and CDR2 is SNEGSKA (reference sequence). The CDR3 contains 14 residues. The V and J ends lost 3 bases and 1 base respectively, with 9 bases between them. CDR3 in amino acids: CSARWSGNTGELFF. The DNA of the CDR3 is TGCAGTGCTAGGTGGTCAGGGAACACCGGGGAGCTGTTTTTT.

In this sample, this clonotype turned up many times. The gene calls are TRBV29-1 and TRBJ2-3, with D perhaps matching TRBD2 (5 bases). V was pared by 0 bases and J by 4 bases, with 8 bases between. The germline V gene has CDR1 SQVTM and CDR2 ANQGSEA. This CDR3 region has 13 residues. CDR3 region: CSVEESGADTQYF. DNA for the CDR3: TGCAGCGTTGAAGAGTCCGGGGCAGATACGCAGTATTTT.

With respect to this clonotype: A much larger clone lies a single base off, so this may be a read error. This chain connects TRBV4-2 to TRBJ2-5; D gene ambiguous. The CDR3 spans 15 residues. Germline-derived CDR1 and CDR2 are LGHNA and YNFKEQ. The V end lost 0 bases, the J end lost 6 bases, and 14 bases lay between the germline ends. DNA of the CDR3: TGTGCCAGCAGCCAAGATGCTAGGGCCCCAAAGACCCAGTACTTC. As protein: CASSQDARAPKTQYF.

This clonotype was found many times. V gene TRBV5-1 combines with J gene TRBJ2-1, with a possible D match to TRBD2 (5 bases). The V end was cut by 5 bases, the J end by 0 bases, with 12 bases between. Germline CDR1 and CDR2: SGHRS and YFSETQ. The CDR3 length is 15 residues. CDR3 loop: CASRSSGSSYNEQFF. The DNA for the CDR3 is TGCGCCAGCAGGTCCTCGGGGAGCTCCTACAATGAGCAGTTCTTC.

This rearrangement joins TRBV5-6 to TRBJ2-3; the D is unclear. The CDR3 has 12 amino acids. Germline V gene lookup returns CDR1 SGHDT and CDR2 YYEEEE. Trimming left V 3 bases short and J 6 bases short, with 8 bases between. CDR3 region: CASSWGKDTQYF. CDR3 DNA: TGTGCCAGCAGCTGGGGTAAGGATACGCAGTATTTT.

As concerns this clonotype: This may stem from a read error, because a much larger clone lies one nucleotide away. CDR3 nucleotides: TGTGCCAGCAGCTTAGAAGGGCATGCTGAGCAGTTCTTC. Protein: CASSLEGHAEQFF. V is TRBV13 and J is TRBJ2-1, with D unclear. The germline V gene encodes CDR1 PRHDT and CDR2 FYEKMQ (reference sequence). Trimming cost V 1 base and J 9 bases, with 10 bases left between them. This CDR3 has 13 amino acids.

This clonotype came up many times. V usage is TRBV7-2 and J usage is TRBJ2-1; TRBD2 agrees at 9 bases. The V and J ends lost 5 bases and 4 bases, in that order; junction bases with no gene match: 9. This CDR3 is 16 amino acids long. In germline, CDR1 is SGHTA, CDR2 FQGNSA. As DNA, the CDR3 is TGTGCCAGCAGCACCATGAGTAGCGGGGGATACAATGAGCAGTTCTTC. It is translated as CASSTMSSGGYNEQFF.

This clonotype appeared many times. The gene calls are TRBV20-1 and TRBJ2-2; D call uncertain. Trimming cost V 5 bases and J 0 bases, with 7 bases left between them. The CDR3 is 13 amino acids. CDR1 and CDR2 from the germline V gene are DFQATT and SNEGSKA (reference sequence). The DNA of the CDR3 is TGCAGTGCTGATCGATCGAACACCGGGGAGCTGTTTTTT. Protein sequence: CSADRSNTGELFF.

This clonotype has a count of ten or more. The chain carries TRBV20-1 and TRBJ1-5; a weak D match, TRBD1 (5 bases). This CDR3 contains 15 residues. In germline, CDR1 is DFQATT, CDR2 SNEGSKA (reference sequence). The germline V and J ends were trimmed by 6 bases and 3 bases, with 18 bases remaining between them. CDR3 in amino acids: CSANQTVGLNQPQHF. The CDR3 region has the DNA TGCAGTGCCAATCAGACAGTGGGCCTCAATCAGCCCCAGCATTTT.

This clonotype was recorded at least ten times. The chain couples TRBV12-3 or TRBV12-4 to TRBJ1-2, with D maybe TRBD1 (5 bases). This CDR3 spans 11 amino acids. V dropped 5 bases and J dropped 8 bases, with 9 bases sitting between them. CDR3 amino acids: CASSLRGGYTF. The DNA of the CDR3 is TGTGCCAGCAGTCTAAGGGGAGGCTACACCTTC.

This clonotype has a count of ten or more. The chain carries TRBV7-2 and TRBJ1-5; no definite D call. Trimming removed 4 bases at V and 7 bases at J, with 11 bases between. Germline V gene lookup returns CDR1 SGHTA and CDR2 FQGNSA. CDR3 size: 13 residues. In DNA, the CDR3 is TGTGCCAGCAGCTCCCTAGCCGGACAGCCCCAGCATTTT. Its protein is CASSSLAGQPQHF.

This clonotype was seen many times. The chain links TRBV4-1 to TRBJ2-7; the D is unclear. The length of the CDR3 is 13 residues. Germline CDR1 is MGHRA and CDR2 is YSYEKL. The V gene lost 1 base and the J gene lost 4 bases, with 8 bases spanning the gap. CDR3: CASSQGLSYEQYV. DNA for the CDR3: TGCGCCAGCAGCCAAGGCCTCAGTTACGAGCAGTACGTC.

As for this clonotype: One base away lies a much larger clone, so this may be a sequencing read error. The gene calls are TRBV19 and TRBJ2-3; 8 bases fit TRBD2. Germline V lookup: CDR1 LNHDA, CDR2 SQIVND (reference sequence). The CDR3 totals 13 residues. CDR3 in amino acids: CATTAGGTDSQYF. The CDR3 region has the DNA TGTGCCACCACCGCGGGGGGCACAGATTCGCAGTATTTT.

This clonotype was counted many times. This rearrangement joins TRBV4-1 to TRBJ2-2; D possibly uses TRBD1 or TRBD2 (6 bases each). Between the trimmed V and J ends, which lost 1 base and 4 bases, there was a span of 13 bases. This CDR3 region has 16 residues. Looked up from germline, CDR1 is MGHRA and CDR2 is YSYEKL. The CDR3 protein is CASSQAGARGTGELFF. CDR3 sequence (DNA): TGCGCCAGCAGCCAAGCGGGGGCCCGGGGCACCGGGGAGCTGTTTTTT.

This clonotype was counted ten times or more. This chain uses TRBV7-2 with TRBJ2-2; D gene unclear. This CDR3 has 14 amino acids. CDR1 is SGHTA and CDR2 is FQGNSA in the germline V gene. V was shortened by 7 bases and J by 6 bases, with 15 bases between the two germline ends. The CDR3 here is CASNPTVSSGELFF. CDR3 DNA sequence: TGTGCCAGCAACCCAACGGTTAGCTCCGGGGAGCTGTTTTTT.

This clonotype occurred many times. The V gene is TRBV5-1, the J gene TRBJ2-7; 7 bases map to TRBD1. Losses at the gene ends were 3 bases for V and 2 bases for J; bases not matched to a gene: 5. This CDR3 region has 14 residues. Germline CDR1 SGHRS, CDR2 YFSETQ. CDR3 nucleotide sequence: TGCGCCAGCAGCTGGACAGGAACAACCTACGAGCAGTACTTC. This codes for CASSWTGTTYEQYF.

In its sample, this clonotype was seen many times. This chain connects TRBV12-3 or TRBV12-4 to TRBJ1-1; D remains ambiguous. The CDR3 contains 16 residues. V lost 2 bases and J lost 4, with 17 bases in between. CDR3 loop: CASSLRFEHTSTEAFF. For the CDR3, the DNA is TGTGCCAGCAGTTTAAGGTTCGAGCATACGAGCACTGAAGCTTTCTTT.

This clonotype was counted at least ten times. The chain joins TRBV7-3 to TRBJ1-1; D unresolved. This CDR3 is 16 amino acids long. Between the trimmed V and J ends, which lost 1 base and 4 bases, there was a span of 16 bases. In germline, CDR1 is SGHTA, CDR2 FQGTGA. The CDR3 region has the DNA TGTGCCAGCAGCTTAAATGCCGCGAAAATGGGCACTGAAGCTTTCTTT. Protein sequence: CASSLNAAKMGTEAFF.

Many counts were recorded for this clonotype. This rearrangement joins TRBV5-1 to TRBJ2-7, with 9 bases fitting TRBD1. CDR3 length: 13 residues. Germline V gene data show CDR1 as SGHRS and CDR2 as YFSETQ. The ends lost 4 bases at V and 6 bases at J; junction bases unmatched: 5. The CDR3 DNA follows: TGCGCCAGCAGCCGACAGGGGGGTTCCGAGCAGTACTTC. This gives the protein CASSRQGGSEQYF. Full variable domain (outside the CDR3, taken from reference TRBV5-1 and TRBJ2-7): KAGVTQTPRYLIKTRGQQVTLSCSPISGHRSVSWYQQTPGQGLQFLFEYFSETQRNKGNFPGRFSGRQFSNSRSEMNVSTLELGDSALYLCASSRQGGSEQYFGPGTRLTVT.

V gene TRBV28 combines with J gene TRBJ2-4, with a possible D match to TRBD1 (6 bases). The germline V gene encodes CDR1 MDHEN and CDR2 SYDVKM. Trimming took 0 bases from V and 6 from J, leaving 12 bases between them. This CDR3 comprises 15 residues. The CDR3 DNA sequence: TGTGCCAGCAGTTTATGGGGGGCGCCCCGAAACATTCAGTACTTC. It yields the protein CASSLWGAPRNIQYF.

The table lists this clonotype with many counts. This rearrangement joins TRBV5-1 to TRBJ2-3, with D perhaps given as TRBD1 or TRBD2 (5 bases each). Germline CDR1 reads SGHRS; CDR2 reads YFSETQ. This CDR3 spans 15 amino acids. V lost 2 bases, J lost 3 bases, and 13 bases lay in between. The CDR3 DNA reads as TGCGCCAGCAGCTTCAGGGCTCCGGGGACAGATACGCAGTATTTT. Protein: CASSFRAPGTDTQYF. Full variable domain (remainder filled in from reference TRBV5-1 and TRBJ2-3): KAGVTQTPRYLIKTRGQQVTLSCSPISGHRSVSWYQQTPGQGLQFLFEYFSETQRNKGNFPGRFSGRQFSNSRSEMNVSTLELGDSALYLCASSFRAPGTDTQYFGPGTRLTVL.

This CDR3 is CSAAQENEKLFF. As DNA, the CDR3 is TGCAGTGCCGCCCAGGAAAATGAAAAACTGTTTTTT. The chain joins TRBV20-1 to TRBJ1-4, with unresolved D. Germline CDR1 is DFQATT and CDR2 is SNEGSKA (reference sequence). The CDR3 has 12 amino acids. V lost 6 bases to trimming and J lost 5 bases, with 10 bases between them.

The table lists this clonotype with many counts. This chain links TRBV6-5 with TRBJ1-5; D is perhaps TRBD1 (5 bases). The CDR3 is 16 residues long. CDR1 MNHEY and CDR2 SVGAGI come from the germline V gene. Deletions cut 6 bases from V and 1 base from J, with 16 bases between. The CDR3 loop reads CASSPLGGGSNQPQHF. The CDR3 bases are TGTGCCAGCAGCCCTCTCGGGGGGGGGAGCAATCAGCCCCAGCATTTT.